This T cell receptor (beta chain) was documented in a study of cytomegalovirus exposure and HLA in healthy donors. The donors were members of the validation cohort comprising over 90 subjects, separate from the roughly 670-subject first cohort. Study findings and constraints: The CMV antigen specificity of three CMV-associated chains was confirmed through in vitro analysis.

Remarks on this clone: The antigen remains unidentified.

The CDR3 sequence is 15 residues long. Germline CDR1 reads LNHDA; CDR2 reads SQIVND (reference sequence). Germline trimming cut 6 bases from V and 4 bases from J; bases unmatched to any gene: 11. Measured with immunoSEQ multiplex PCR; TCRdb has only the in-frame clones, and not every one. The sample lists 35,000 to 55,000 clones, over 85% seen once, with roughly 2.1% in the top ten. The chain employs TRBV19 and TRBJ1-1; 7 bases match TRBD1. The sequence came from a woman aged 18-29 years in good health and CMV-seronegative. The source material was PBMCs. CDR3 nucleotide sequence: TGTGCCAGTAGGAGAGACAGGGTAGAGGGCACTGAAGCTTTCTTT. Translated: CASRRDRVEGTEAFF.